The sequence of this T cell receptor (beta chain) was determined in a study of blood T cell repertoires in COVID-19. About the research overall: The cDNA or gDNA used as material had been derived from T cells, B-cell-depleted T cells, or PBMCs.

The method was immunoSEQ multiplex PCR; TCRdb's version includes in-frame clones alone and lacks a portion of them. The top ten clones hold about 1.2% of a sample with roughly 170,000 clones, roughly 88% of them seen once. The ends were cut back, 2 bases at V and 2 bases at J, with 8 bases in the middle. This CDR3 has 14 amino acids. The germline V gene has CDR1 SGHKS and CDR2 YYEKEE (reference sequence). The TCR was taken from a man aged 55 to 70 who had recovered from COVID-19. J is TRBJ1-3 and V is TRBV5-5; perhaps TRBD1 as D (5 bases). Sequencing was carried out using peripheral blood. The CDR3 DNA sequence: TGTGCCAGCAGCTTTAAAGGGGCTGGAAACACCATATATTTT. This codes for CASSFKGAGNTIYF.